These T cell receptor beta chains were read from a single sample in a study of blood T cell repertoires in COVID-19. The repertoire was sequenced with immunoSEQ multiplex PCR; TCRdb's copy has only in-frame clones and lacks some. The sample lists approximately 200,000 clones, around 80% occurring once. The sample was peripheral blood. Receptors were obtained from a woman of 80 years or more with acute or convalescent COVID-19. CDR3s include the opening cysteine and the closing phenylalanine or tryptophan. The size entry is marked missing in some rows and otherwise reads once, few, many or a size class.

clone size,V gene,J gene,CDR3 protein
-,TRBV3-1/TRBV3-2,TRBJ2-5,CASSPQGGIETQYF
once,TRBV3-1/TRBV3-2,TRBJ1-1,CASSHNRGTEAFF
once,TRBV6-5,TRBJ2-3,CASSYLLAGGPDTQYF
-,TRBV10-1,TRBJ2-1,CASSGSGRNYNEQFF
-,TRBV5-8,TRBJ1-3,CASSLSSGNTIYF
-,TRBV11-3,TRBJ2-3,CASSSRTGADTQYF
-,TRBV7-3,TRBJ2-3,CASSLLTGTDTQYF
-,TRBV11-3,TRBJ1-1,CASSLAGLNTEAFF
-,TRBV27,TRBJ2-7,CASSLVRVYEQYF
-,TRBV7-3,TRBJ1-5,CASSLTLGGGQPQHF
-,TRBV7-3,TRBJ2-7,CASSLGTGGQGEQYF
-,TRBV6-5,TRBJ2-7,CASRGTHEQYF
few,TRBV4-3,TRBJ1-6,CASSRAQLNSPLHF
-,TRBV12-3/TRBV12-4,TRBJ1-2,CASSLEAPYGYTF
-,TRBV7-8,TRBJ1-1,CASTLGRINTEAFF
-,TRBV5-4,TRBJ2-1,CASSLPSGRNEQFF
-,TRBV1,TRBJ2-5,CTSSQDLSGRRGETQYF
-,TRBV7-9,TRBJ2-5,CASRPGLRETQYF
-,TRBV5-4,TRBJ1-4,CASSLQGSGNEKLFF
-,TRBV30,TRBJ1-1,CAWSAQDRGLTEAFF
-,TRBV18,TRBJ1-5,CASSPENNQPQHF
-,TRBV5-1,TRBJ2-5,CASSLALVRGQETQYF
-,TRBV11-3,TRBJ2-2,CASSPLFLEGPGELFF
-,TRBV7-3,TRBJ2-5,CASSLMGFGETQYF
many,TRBV6-5,TRBJ2-6,CASTPPGGANVLTF
-,TRBV7-2,TRBJ1-5,CASSLEGTGGQPQHF
-,TRBV3-1/TRBV3-2,TRBJ2-7,CASSQDLPPAYEQYF
-,TRBV7-2,TRBJ2-1,CASRRPGSLYNEQFF
-,TRBV7-3,TRBJ1-1,CASSLSMGQGNSSTEAFF
once,TRBV7-8,TRBJ2-3,CASSLAGGDTYTDTQYF
-,TRBV5-1,TRBJ2-7,CASSWTGARYEQYF
-,TRBV3-1/TRBV3-2,TRBJ1-5,CASSQKDTNQPQHF
-,TRBV4-2,TRBJ1-2,CASSQDHSADRDYGYTF
-,TRBV5-1,TRBJ2-7,CASSFSGIMNEQYF
-,TRBV18,TRBJ2-5,CASSPRRGETQYF
-,TRBV7-2,TRBJ1-3,CASSPPGHHLSGNTIYF
-,TRBV9,TRBJ2-3,CASSVSSGGAGDTQYF
-,TRBV19,TRBJ1-1,CASREGQGRTEAFF
-,TRBV30,TRBJ2-4,CAWSGGERGGQDIQYF
-,TRBV7-3,TRBJ2-1,CASSQGLDNEQFF
-,TRBV7-2,TRBJ1-5,CASSGDFNQPQHF
once,TRBV7-6,TRBJ1-6,CASSFSGQDNSPLHF